A selection of T cell receptor beta chains follows, all from one sample in a study of control samples from healthy donors and cancer patients. Sequencing was performed with immunoSEQ multiplex PCR; in TCRdb, only in-frame clones are kept and a portion is missing. This repertoire shows 200,000 to 250,000 clones, 85% to 95% found once; its top ten account for about 1.6%. What was sequenced was blood. The origin of the receptors is a man aged 50 or older in good health. The CDR3 runs from the conserved cysteine through the conserved F or W. The D gene is left open where the match is weak. A clone size is listed for some rows: how often the clone was seen (once, few, many), or a class if it is expanded.

v_call: TRBV18; clone_size: -; d_call: -; j_call: TRBJ1-6; cdr3_aa: CASSPLSPQSDALPLHF; cdr3_nt: TGTGCCAGCTCACCGCTCAGTCCCCAATCTGATGCATTGCCCCTCCACTTT
v_call: TRBV25-1; clone_size: -; d_call: -; j_call: TRBJ1-1; cdr3_aa: CASSEVDRNTEAFF; cdr3_nt: TGTGCCAGCAGTGAAGTGGACAGGAACACTGAAGCTTTCTTT
v_call: TRBV2; clone_size: -; d_call: TRBD1; j_call: TRBJ1-6; cdr3_aa: CASSLGTENSPLHF; cdr3_nt: TGTGCCAGCTCCCTTGGGACAGAAAATTCACCCCTCCACTTT
v_call: TRBV9; clone_size: few; d_call: TRBD2; j_call: TRBJ2-1; cdr3_aa: CASSGLAGGPAGSEQFF; cdr3_nt: TGTGCCAGCAGCGGACTAGCGGGGGGGCCCGCGGGAAGTGAGCAGTTCTTC
v_call: TRBV7-6; clone_size: once; d_call: -; j_call: TRBJ1-3; cdr3_aa: CASSAGISSGNTIYF; cdr3_nt: TGTGCCAGCAGCGCAGGGATTAGCTCTGGAAACACCATATATTTT
v_call: TRBV11-2; clone_size: -; d_call: TRBD1; j_call: TRBJ1-1; cdr3_aa: CASSSIPRGLSEAFF; cdr3_nt: TGTGCCAGCAGCTCCATTCCCAGGGGGCTCTCTGAAGCTTTCTTT
v_call: TRBV19; clone_size: -; d_call: TRBD1; j_call: TRBJ1-5; cdr3_aa: CASSLRQGMSNQPQHF; cdr3_nt: TGTGCCAGTAGTCTCCGACAGGGGATGAGCAATCAGCCCCAGCATTTT
v_call: TRBV20-1; clone_size: -; d_call: -; j_call: TRBJ2-1; cdr3_aa: CSASGDKEVDEQFF; cdr3_nt: TGCAGTGCTAGTGGTGACAAAGAAGTCGATGAGCAGTTCTTC
v_call: TRBV2; clone_size: once; d_call: -; j_call: TRBJ2-5; cdr3_aa: CASSGVWAEGKGPPGTQYF; cdr3_nt: TGTGCCAGCAGTGGGGTCTGGGCAGAGGGGAAAGGACCCCCGGGGACCCAGTACTTC
v_call: TRBV6-6; clone_size: -; d_call: -; j_call: TRBJ1-5; cdr3_aa: CASRHRDPNQPQHF; cdr3_nt: TGTGCCAGCAGGCACCGGGACCCCAATCAGCCCCAGCATTTT
v_call: TRBV19; clone_size: -; d_call: -; j_call: TRBJ2-5; cdr3_aa: CASSIGRGVQETQYF; cdr3_nt: TGTGCCAGTAGTATCGGGCGGGGAGTTCAAGAGACCCAGTACTTC
v_call: TRBV15; clone_size: once; d_call: -; j_call: TRBJ2-4; cdr3_aa: CATSRDRGVEGTKNIQYF; cdr3_nt: TGTGCCACCAGCAGAGATCGTGGCGTTGAGGGGACCAAAAACATTCAGTACTTC
v_call: TRBV6-5; clone_size: -; d_call: TRBD1; j_call: TRBJ1-6; cdr3_aa: CASNTGVVNSPLHF; cdr3_nt: TGTGCCAGCAACACAGGGGTGGTTAATTCACCCCTCCACTTT
v_call: TRBV6-2/TRBV6-3; clone_size: -; d_call: -; j_call: TRBJ1-1; cdr3_aa: CASSSPTSWEAFF; cdr3_nt: TGTGCCAGCAGTTCCCCCACATCGTGGGAAGCTTTCTTT
v_call: TRBV2; clone_size: -; d_call: TRBD2; j_call: TRBJ2-2; cdr3_aa: CASTVTLAGGLTGELFF; cdr3_nt: TGTGCCAGCACTGTTACACTAGCGGGGGGGCTCACCGGGGAGCTGTTTTTT
v_call: TRBV27; clone_size: -; d_call: -; j_call: TRBJ1-3; cdr3_aa: CASSEDGGNTIYF; cdr3_nt: TGTGCCAGCAGTGAGGACGGAGGAAACACCATATATTTT
v_call: TRBV19; clone_size: -; d_call: -; j_call: TRBJ2-2; cdr3_aa: CASSIDGAAGELFF; cdr3_nt: TGTGCCAGTAGTATAGATGGGGCGGCCGGGGAGCTGTTTTTT
v_call: TRBV5-4; clone_size: -; d_call: TRBD1; j_call: TRBJ2-7; cdr3_aa: CASSLGWTGPGEQYF; cdr3_nt: TGTGCCAGCAGCTTGGGGTGGACAGGCCCTGGGGAGCAGTACTTC
v_call: TRBV7-2; clone_size: -; d_call: TRBD2; j_call: TRBJ2-3; cdr3_aa: CASSPTPGLTQYF; cdr3_nt: TGTGCCAGCAGCCCCACCCCGGGACTAACGCAGTATTTT
v_call: TRBV7-2; clone_size: -; d_call: -; j_call: TRBJ1-3; cdr3_aa: CASSLLVGLYTIYF; cdr3_nt: TGTGCCAGCAGCTTATTGGTGGGGTTGTACACCATATATTTT
v_call: TRBV28; clone_size: -; d_call: -; j_call: TRBJ1-1; cdr3_aa: CASSLSQAPFSTEAFF; cdr3_nt: TGTGCCAGCAGTTTGAGCCAGGCCCCTTTTAGTACTGAAGCTTTCTTT
v_call: TRBV5-8; clone_size: once; d_call: -; j_call: TRBJ2-7; cdr3_aa: CASSFPQGLSYEQYF; cdr3_nt: TGTGCCAGCAGCTTTCCACAGGGACTATCATACGAGCAGTACTTC
v_call: TRBV30; clone_size: -; d_call: TRBD1; j_call: TRBJ2-1; cdr3_aa: CAWTGTGDSEQFF; cdr3_nt: TGTGCCTGGACGGGGACAGGGGACAGTGAGCAGTTCTTC
v_call: TRBV6-6; clone_size: -; d_call: -; j_call: TRBJ1-2; cdr3_aa: CASSYFKGDYGYTF; cdr3_nt: TGTGCCAGCAGTTACTTTAAGGGAGACTATGGCTACACCTTC
v_call: TRBV5-1; clone_size: -; d_call: -; j_call: TRBJ1-5; cdr3_aa: CASSLGGRNQPQHF; cdr3_nt: TGCGCCAGCAGCTTGGGGGGGCGAAATCAGCCCCAGCATTTT
v_call: TRBV13; clone_size: -; d_call: TRBD1; j_call: TRBJ1-2; cdr3_aa: CASSENRGQENGYTF; cdr3_nt: TGTGCCAGCAGCGAGAACAGGGGGCAGGAAAATGGCTACACCTTC
v_call: TRBV28; clone_size: -; d_call: TRBD1; j_call: TRBJ2-7; cdr3_aa: CASSSTGDVRYF; cdr3_nt: TGTGCCAGCAGTTCTACAGGGGACGTACGGTACTTC
v_call: TRBV5-1; clone_size: -; d_call: TRBD1; j_call: TRBJ1-2; cdr3_aa: CASSLTGGIYGYTF; cdr3_nt: TGCGCCAGCAGCTTGACAGGGGGGATCTATGGCTACACCTTC
v_call: TRBV12-3/TRBV12-4; clone_size: -; d_call: TRBD1; j_call: TRBJ1-2; cdr3_aa: CASSLLQGAHLTF; cdr3_nt: TGTGCCAGCAGTTTACTCCAGGGGGCTCATCTCACCTTC
v_call: TRBV6-6; clone_size: -; d_call: -; j_call: TRBJ2-2; cdr3_aa: CASLRNGELFF; cdr3_nt: TGTGCCAGCCTCCGTAACGGGGAGCTGTTTTTT
v_call: TRBV18; clone_size: -; d_call: TRBD1; j_call: TRBJ1-6; cdr3_aa: CASSPLGQGSSPLHF; cdr3_nt: TGTGCCAGCTCACCACTAGGACAGGGTTCTTCACCCCTCCACTTT
v_call: TRBV7-9; clone_size: -; d_call: -; j_call: TRBJ2-3; cdr3_aa: CASSSIQGSTQYF; cdr3_nt: TGTGCCAGCAGCTCAATACAGGGATCCACGCAGTATTTT
v_call: TRBV27; clone_size: -; d_call: -; j_call: TRBJ1-4; cdr3_aa: CASSLGRDREKLFF; cdr3_nt: TGTGCCAGCAGTTTAGGCAGGGACCGTGAAAAACTGTTTTTT
v_call: TRBV28; clone_size: -; d_call: -; j_call: TRBJ2-5; cdr3_aa: CASSAWERRAAQYF; cdr3_nt: TGTGCCAGCAGTGCCTGGGAGCGCCGGGCGGCCCAGTACTTC
v_call: TRBV19; clone_size: -; d_call: -; j_call: TRBJ2-3; cdr3_aa: CASSGGRGTDTQYF; cdr3_nt: TGTGCCAGTAGCGGGGGGCGCGGCACAGATACGCAGTATTTT
v_call: TRBV30; clone_size: -; d_call: -; j_call: TRBJ1-5; cdr3_aa: CAWVDTDSNQPQHF; cdr3_nt: TGTGCCTGGGTAGACACCGACAGCAATCAGCCCCAGCATTTT
v_call: TRBV9; clone_size: -; d_call: TRBD1; j_call: TRBJ2-2; cdr3_aa: CASSETGGTGELFF; cdr3_nt: TGTGCCAGCAGCGAGACAGGGGGCACCGGGGAGCTGTTTTTT
v_call: TRBV6-2/TRBV6-3; clone_size: -; d_call: -; j_call: TRBJ1-5; cdr3_aa: CASSYSVAPVQHF; cdr3_nt: TGTGCCAGCAGTTACTCGGTTGCCCCAGTGCAGCATTTT
v_call: TRBV5-1; clone_size: -; d_call: TRBD1; j_call: TRBJ2-2; cdr3_aa: CASSLAGTGERGELFF; cdr3_nt: TGCGCCAGCAGCTTGGCCGGGACAGGGGAGAGAGGGGAGCTGTTTTTT
v_call: TRBV6-2/TRBV6-3; clone_size: -; d_call: -; j_call: TRBJ1-6; cdr3_aa: CASSYRSSHNSPLHF; cdr3_nt: TGTGCCAGCAGTTACCGGAGCTCCCATAATTCACCCCTCCACTTT
v_call: TRBV6-5; clone_size: -; d_call: TRBD1; j_call: TRBJ1-1; cdr3_aa: CASSRQGTNTEAFF; cdr3_nt: TGTGCCAGCAGTAGACAGGGGACGAACACTGAAGCTTTCTTT
v_call: TRBV7-2; clone_size: -; d_call: -; j_call: TRBJ1-1; cdr3_aa: CASSYLPGAGKVSF; cdr3_nt: TGTGCCAGCAGCTACTTGCCCGGGGCGGGAAAGGTTTCTTTT
v_call: TRBV5-1; clone_size: -; d_call: -; j_call: TRBJ1-1; cdr3_aa: CASSTQGENTEAFF; cdr3_nt: TGCGCCAGCAGCACTCAGGGAGAGAACACTGAAGCTTTCTTT
v_call: TRBV7-2; clone_size: once; d_call: -; j_call: TRBJ2-7; cdr3_aa: CASSLDGSAYEQYF; cdr3_nt: TGTGCCAGCAGCTTAGACGGCAGCGCCTACGAGCAGTACTTC
v_call: TRBV5-6; clone_size: -; d_call: TRBD2; j_call: TRBJ2-3; cdr3_aa: CASSLAVGGASTDTQYF; cdr3_nt: TGTGCCAGCAGCTTGGCAGTCGGGGGGGCTAGCACAGATACGCAGTATTTT
v_call: TRBV11-2; clone_size: -; d_call: -; j_call: TRBJ2-2; cdr3_aa: CASSKGRGELFF; cdr3_nt: TGTGCCAGCAGCAAAGGACGCGGGGAGCTGTTTTTT
v_call: TRBV10-2; clone_size: -; d_call: -; j_call: TRBJ1-1; cdr3_aa: CASSEQENTEAFF; cdr3_nt: TGCGCCAGCAGTGAACAGGAGAACACTGAAGCTTTCTTT
v_call: TRBV19; clone_size: -; d_call: TRBD1; j_call: TRBJ1-2; cdr3_aa: CASSRGDRTFRYGYTF; cdr3_nt: TGTGCCAGTAGTCGAGGGGACAGGACCTTTCGCTATGGCTACACCTTC
v_call: TRBV30; clone_size: -; d_call: -; j_call: TRBJ1-6; cdr3_aa: CAWSRGSYNSPLHF; cdr3_nt: TGTGCCTGGAGCCGAGGATCCTATAATTCACCCCTCCACTTT